In this sample, the clone carrying this T cell receptor beta chain turned up once. V gave up 4 bases and J gave up 1 base, with 20 bases separating them. Germline lookup yields CDR1 LNHDA and CDR2 SQIVND (reference sequence). The CDR3 covers 18 residues. Authors' methods: Quantification of nucleated cells was approximated via reference gene primer amplification. Sequenced by immunoSEQ multiplex PCR; TCRdb stores in-frame clones only, minus some. The V and J calls and clone size are taken from that table; D and trimming were inferred from the DNA. The sample lists roughly 80,000 clones, about 80% seen once, with approximately 9.1% in the top ten. This entry belongs to a study of blood T cell repertoires in COVID-19. Across the whole study: There were acute and convalescent COVID-19 samples, and they came from the United States, Italy and Spain. PBMCs, B-cell-depleted T cells, or T cells were the source of the cDNA or gDNA that made up the material.

The material sequenced was peripheral blood. This clonotype originated in a human donor in a cohort sampled during active COVID-19. The V and J genes are TRBV19 and TRBJ2-1; tentative D call: TRBD2 (6 bases). Here the CDR3 reads CASSTPGGRAASYNEQFF. The CDR3 DNA follows: TGTGCCAGTAGTACCCCAGGAGGGCGGGCTGCGTCCTACAATGAGCAGTTCTTC.